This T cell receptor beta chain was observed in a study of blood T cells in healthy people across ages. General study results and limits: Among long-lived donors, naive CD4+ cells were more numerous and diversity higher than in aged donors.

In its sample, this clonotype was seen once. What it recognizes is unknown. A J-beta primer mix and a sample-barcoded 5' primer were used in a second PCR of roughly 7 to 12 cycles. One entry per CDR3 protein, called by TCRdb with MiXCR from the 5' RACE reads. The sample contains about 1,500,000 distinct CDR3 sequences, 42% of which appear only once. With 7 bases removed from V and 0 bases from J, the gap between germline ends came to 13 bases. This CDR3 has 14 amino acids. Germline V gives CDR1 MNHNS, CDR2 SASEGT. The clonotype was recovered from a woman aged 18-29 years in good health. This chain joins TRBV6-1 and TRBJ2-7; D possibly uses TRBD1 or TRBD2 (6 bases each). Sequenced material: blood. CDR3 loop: CASTEGRGSYEQYF. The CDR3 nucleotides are TGTGCCAGCACGGAGGGCAGGGGCTCCTACGAGCAGTACTTC.